These T cell receptor beta chains were read from a single sample in a study of blood T cell repertoires in COVID-19. Assay used: immunoSEQ multiplex PCR; TCRdb lists only in-frame clones, some missing. The sample holds over 75,000 clones, 70% to 90% seen once. The sequenced sample consisted of peripheral blood. The receptors come from an elderly woman with acute or convalescent COVID-19. Both conserved end residues are part of each CDR3. D genes are given only for firm matches. Size tells how often a clone was seen (once, few, many) or the class of an expanded clone, and some rows leave it out.

TRBD1 | TRBJ2-1 | TRBV5-1 | . | CATRTGNNEQFF | TGCGCCACCAGGACAGGAAACAATGAGCAGTTCTTC
. | TRBJ1-6 | TRBV7-9 | once | CASSGGQDSPLHF | TGTGCCAGCAGCGGGGGCCAGGATTCACCCCTCCACTTT
. | TRBJ2-7 | TRBV29-1 | . | CSVGVRGKTYEQYF | TGCAGCGTTGGTGTCCGGGGGAAAACCTACGAGCAGTACTTC
. | TRBJ1-4 | TRBV6-5 | . | CASRRATNEKLFF | TGTGCCAGCAGGCGGGCAACTAATGAAAAACTGTTTTTT
TRBD1 | TRBJ2-1 | TRBV2 | . | CASRDRDSSYNEQFF | TGTGCCAGCAGAGACCGGGACAGCTCCTACAATGAGCAGTTCTTC
. | TRBJ2-1 | TRBV3-1/TRBV3-2 | . | CASTRGGDYNEQFF | TGTGCCAGCACTAGGGGGGGGGATTACAATGAGCAGTTCTTC
TRBD2 | TRBJ2-7 | TRBV18 | few | CASSLGTSGYEQYF | TGTGCCAGCTCACTGGGGACTAGCGGCTACGAGCAGTACTTC
TRBD2 | TRBJ2-1 | TRBV6-2/TRBV6-3 | . | CASSPRLAGGPSSYNEQFF | TGTGCCAGCAGCCCCCGACTAGCGGGGGGCCCGAGCTCCTACAATGAGCAGTTCTTC
TRBD2 | TRBJ2-7 | TRBV5-8 | . | CASSLWSGGSLTYEQYF | TGTGCCAGCAGCTTGTGGAGCGGGGGGTCCCTAACCTACGAGCAGTACTTC
TRBD1 | TRBJ1-2 | TRBV28 | . | CASSLTPGQGLLYGYTF | TGTGCCAGCAGTTTAACCCCGGGACAGGGACTTTTATATGGCTACACCTTC
. | TRBJ2-5 | TRBV29-1 | . | CSVGSVTQYF | TGCAGCGTTGGAAGCGTGACCCAGTACTTC
. | TRBJ1-2 | TRBV6-1 | . | CASSDPGDYGYTF | TGTGCCAGCAGTGACCCGGGAGACTATGGCTACACCTTC
TRBD1 | TRBJ2-2 | TRBV6-4 | . | CASSPGTVNTGELFF | TGTGCCAGCAGCCCCGGGACAGTAAACACCGGGGAGCTGTTTTTT
. | TRBJ1-5 | TRBV5-5 | . | CASSLQGYNQPQHF | TGTGCCAGCAGCTTACAGGGCTACAATCAGCCCCAGCATTTT
. | TRBJ1-1 | TRBV3-1/TRBV3-2 | once | CASSRGVVSEAFF | TGTGCCAGCAGCCGGGGGGTAGTTTCTGAAGCTTTCTTT
. | TRBJ1-5 | TRBV11-2 | . | CASSQAFSNQPQHF | TGTGCCAGCAGCCAGGCCTTTAGCAATCAGCCCCAGCATTTT
. | TRBJ1-1 | TRBV4-3 | . | CASSQGVQMNTEAFF | TGCGCCAGCAGCCAAGGTGTACAGATGAACACTGAAGCTTTCTTT
TRBD1 | TRBJ1-4 | TRBV29-1 | . | CSVRTGSFEKLFF | TGCAGCGTTCGGACAGGGAGCTTTGAAAAACTGTTTTTT
. | TRBJ1-4 | TRBV6-5 | . | CASSSGILNEKLFF | TGTGCCAGCAGTTCAGGGATCCTCAATGAAAAACTGTTTTTT
. | TRBJ2-1 | TRBV2 | few | CASSGLAYNEQFF | TGTGCCAGCAGTGGACTAGCCTACAATGAGCAGTTCTTC
TRBD1 | TRBJ1-5 | TRBV2 | . | CASSDRGNQPQHF | TGTGCCAGCAGTGACAGGGGGAATCAGCCCCAGCATTTT
TRBD1 | TRBJ2-1 | TRBV6-5 | . | CASSPTGGTYNEQFF | TGTGCCAGCAGTCCAACAGGGGGCACTTACAATGAGCAGTTCTTC
TRBD2 | TRBJ2-3 | TRBV28 | . | CASIPSGGSTDTQYF | TGTGCCAGCATTCCCTCGGGGGGGAGCACAGATACGCAGTATTTT
. | TRBJ1-1 | TRBV21-1 | . | CASSPKVQADTEAFF | TGTGCCAGCAGTCCTAAGGTCCAGGCTGACACTGAAGCTTTCTTT
. | TRBJ1-6 | TRBV7-6 | . | CASSLGTATSNPPLHF | TGTGCCAGCAGCTTAGGGACAGCAACTTCAAATCCACCCCTCCACTTT
. | TRBJ2-7 | TRBV19 | . | CASREQGEAPYEQYF | TGTGCCAGTAGGGAGCAGGGGGAGGCACCTTACGAGCAGTACTTC
TRBD1 | TRBJ1-2 | TRBV19 | . | CASNTGGSYGYTF | TGTGCCAGTAATACAGGGGGCTCCTATGGCTACACCTTC
TRBD1 | TRBJ1-5 | TRBV19 | . | CASNDREWYSNQPQHF | TGTGCCAGTAACGACAGGGAGTGGTATAGCAATCAGCCCCAGCATTTT
TRBD2 | TRBJ2-1 | TRBV29-1 | once | CSVGGATSGREDEQFF | TGCAGCGTTGGGGGGGCCACTAGCGGGAGGGAGGATGAGCAGTTCTTC
. | TRBJ2-5 | TRBV4-3 | . | CASSQVGGGLGETQYF | TGCGCCAGCAGCCAAGTAGGGGGTGGCTTGGGAGAGACCCAGTACTTC
TRBD1 | TRBJ2-3 | TRBV5-6 | . | CASSWNIPGGEDTQYF | TGTGCCAGCAGCTGGAATATCCCAGGGGGAGAAGATACGCAGTATTTT
. | TRBJ2-7 | TRBV15 | . | CATSRGGRVHEQYF | TGTGCCACCAGCAGAGGAGGCCGAGTCCACGAGCAGTACTTC
TRBD2 | TRBJ2-3 | TRBV2 | . | CASSPRGGLAGDRTDTQYF | TGTGCCAGCAGTCCCCGGGGAGGACTAGCGGGAGATAGAACAGATACGCAGTATTTT
TRBD1 | TRBJ2-7 | TRBV14 | . | CASSQRTTGLGEQYF | TGTGCCAGCAGCCAACGGACGACAGGGCTAGGAGAGCAGTACTTC
TRBD1 | TRBJ1-2 | TRBV29-1 | once | CSSGQGGYGYTF | TGCAGCTCAGGACAGGGCGGCTATGGCTACACCTTC
TRBD2 | TRBJ2-2 | TRBV5-1 | . | CASSLGSGSGGELFF | TGCGCCAGCAGCTTGGGTAGCGGGAGCGGCGGGGAGCTGTTTTTT
TRBD2 | TRBJ2-3 | TRBV6-5 | . | CASRKLAGSTDTQYF | TGTGCCAGCAGGAAACTAGCGGGGAGCACAGATACGCAGTATTTT
TRBD2 | TRBJ2-3 | TRBV29-1 | . | CSVGAPAGGPDTQYF | TGCAGCGTTGGGGCCCCAGCGGGAGGGCCGGATACGCAGTATTTT
TRBD2 | TRBJ2-1 | TRBV27 | . | CASRRQHLGLAGAPIYNEQFF | TGTGCCAGCAGGCGACAGCACTTGGGACTAGCGGGGGCCCCGATCTACAATGAGCAGTTCTTC
TRBD1 | TRBJ2-7 | TRBV28 | . | CASRQTGTGAHYEQYF | TGTGCCAGCAGACAGACCGGGACAGGGGCCCACTACGAGCAGTACTTC
TRBD1 | TRBJ1-6 | TRBV9 | . | CASSALGTVNSPLHF | TGTGCCAGCAGCGCGTTGGGGACAGTTAATTCACCCCTCCACTTT
. | TRBJ2-7 | TRBV5-1 | . | CASSLGVPYEQYF | TGCGCCAGCAGCTTGGGCGTCCCCTACGAGCAGTACTTC
. | TRBJ1-5 | TRBV27 | . | CASSPGVFSNQPQHF | TGTGCCAGCAGCCCAGGGGTTTTTAGCAATCAGCCCCAGCATTTT
TRBD1 | TRBJ2-6 | TRBV7-3 | . | CASSLLTGVPFTGANVLTF | TGTGCCAGCAGCTTATTGACAGGGGTCCCGTTCACTGGGGCCAACGTCCTGACTTTC
. | TRBJ1-1 | TRBV2 | . | CASSSKGLKAFF | TGTGCCAGCAGTTCGAAGGGACTGAAAGCTTTCTTT
. | TRBJ2-2 | TRBV27 | few | CASSLSRASGELFF | TGTGCCAGCAGTTTATCGCGAGCTTCCGGGGAGCTGTTTTTT